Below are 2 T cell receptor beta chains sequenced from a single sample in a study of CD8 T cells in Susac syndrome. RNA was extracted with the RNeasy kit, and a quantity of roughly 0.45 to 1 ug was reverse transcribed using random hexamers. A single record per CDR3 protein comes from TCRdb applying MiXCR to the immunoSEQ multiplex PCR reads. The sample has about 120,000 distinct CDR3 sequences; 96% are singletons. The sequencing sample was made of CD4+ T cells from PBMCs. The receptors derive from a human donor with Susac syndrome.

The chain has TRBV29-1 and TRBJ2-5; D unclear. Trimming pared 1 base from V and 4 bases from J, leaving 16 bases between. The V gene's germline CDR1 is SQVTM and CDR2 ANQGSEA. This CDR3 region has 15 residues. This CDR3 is CSVEGGLKMRETQYF. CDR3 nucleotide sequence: TGCAGCGTTGAAGGTGGCCTGAAAATGAGAGAGACCCAGTACTTC.

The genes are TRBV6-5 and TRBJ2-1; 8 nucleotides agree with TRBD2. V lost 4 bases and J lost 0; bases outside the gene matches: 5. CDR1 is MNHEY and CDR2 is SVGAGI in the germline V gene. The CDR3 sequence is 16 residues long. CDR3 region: CASSSPGTSSYNEQFF. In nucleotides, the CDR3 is TGTGCCAGCAGTTCCCCCGGGACTAGCTCCTACAATGAGCAGTTCTTC.